The 27 T cell receptor beta chains given below trace back to one sample, sequenced in a study of Ad26.COV2.S vaccination and SARS-CoV-2 variants. Treatment meaning: around 19 received Ad26.COV2.S at low or high dose, single or two shots; a few received placebo; per-sample allocation not given. Day 63 after the first vaccine or placebo injection was the time point for sampling. The protocol was immunoSEQ multiplex PCR, while the TCRdb copy is restricted to in-frame clones and leaves out a portion. The sample lists more than 300,000 clones; 86% were seen once. The sample here was peripheral blood, taken in a trial of Ad26.COV2.S vaccine versus placebo. The receptors stem from a person between 18 and 59 years old who received the Ad26.COV2.S COVID-19 vaccine or a placebo.

The V gene is TRBV30, the J gene TRBJ1-5; weak D call: TRBD1 (6 bases). The CDR3 runs to 13 residues. V was shortened by 3 bases and J by 3 bases, with 9 bases between the two germline ends. The germline CDR1 and CDR2 sequences are GTSNPN and SVGIG (reference sequence). The CDR3 here is CAWSGDTNQPQHF. The DNA of the CDR3 is TGTGCCTGGAGCGGGGACACCAATCAGCCCCAGCATTTT. The full variable domain, completed using reference TRBV30 and TRBJ1-5, is SQTIHQWPATLVQPVGSPLSLECTVEGTSNPNLYWYRQAAGRGLQLLFYSVGIGQISSEVPQNLSASRPQDRQFILSSKKLLLSDSGFYLCAWSGDTNQPQHFGDGTRLSIL.

The chain joins TRBV5-1 to TRBJ2-2, with TRBD1 as a possible D gene (5 bases). V dropped 0 bases and J dropped 6 bases, with 9 bases sitting between them. Germline V gene lookup returns CDR1 SGHRS and CDR2 YFSETQ. The CDR3 runs 14 residues. The CDR3 coding sequence is TGCGCCAGCAGCTTGGGACAGTCGTCCGGGGAGCTGTTTTTT. Translating gives CASSLGQSSGELFF.

This clone turned up a few times. The chain couples TRBV11-2 to TRBJ1-3, with D hard to call. Between the trimmed V and J ends, which lost 3 bases and 3 bases, there was a span of 9 bases. This CDR3 contains 14 residues. The germline CDR1 and CDR2 sequences are SGHAT and FQNNGV. CDR3 in DNA: TGTGCCAGCAGCTTGAGCGACGATGGAAACACCATATATTTT. The encoded protein is CASSLSDDGNTIYF.

V usage is TRBV9 and J usage is TRBJ1-1; TRBD1 is a possible D gene (5 bases). CDR3 length: 15 amino acids. Germline CDR1 is SGDLS and CDR2 is YYNGEE. Trimming removed 3 bases from V and 1 base from J, with 13 bases in between. The CDR3 bases are TGTGCCAGCAGCGGGGGGTTAACAGAGAACACTGAAGCTTTCTTT. Translation gives CASSGGLTENTEAFF.

The chain employs TRBV7-9 and TRBJ2-5; D ambiguous. With 5 bases removed from V and 3 bases from J, the gap between germline ends came to 4 bases. The CDR3 sequence is 11 residues long. Germline assignment: CDR1 SEHNR and CDR2 FQNEAQ (reference sequence). The CDR3: CASSQEETQYF. Here the CDR3 DNA reads TGTGCCAGCAGCCAAGAAGAGACCCAGTACTTC. The entire variable domain, with the rest obtained from reference TRBV7-9 and TRBJ2-5, is as follows: DTGVSQNPRHKITKRGQNVTFRCDPISEHNRLYWYRQTLGQGPEFLTYFQNEAQLEKSRLLSDRFSAERPKGSFSTLEIQRTEQGDSAMYLCASSQEETQYFGPGTRLLVL.

The chain uses TRBV18 and TRBJ1-3; D is ambiguous. V was pared by 4 bases and J by 0 bases, with 4 bases between. The CDR3 loop spans 13 amino acids. Germline V gene sequence: CDR1 KGHSH, CDR2 LQKENI. CDR3 nucleotide sequence: TGTGCCAGCTCACAATCCTCTGGAAACACCATATATTTT. The encoded protein is CASSQSSGNTIYF. The full variable domain, in which reference TRBV18 and TRBJ1-3 provide the parts outside the CDR3, is NAGVMQNPRHLVRRRGQEARLRCSPMKGHSHVYWYRQLPEEGLKFMVYLQKENIIDESGMPKERFSAEFPKEGPSILRIQQVVRGDSAAYFCASSQSSGNTIYFGEGSWLTVV.

The chain is built from TRBV19 and TRBJ1-3; no clear D. The germline gives CDR1 LNHDA, CDR2 SQIVND (reference sequence). V was cut by 9 bases and J by 4 bases, with 10 bases left in between. The CDR3 is made up of 12 amino acids. The CDR3 nucleotides are TGTGCCAGCGGGTCTGGGGGAAACACCATATATTTT. Residues: CASGSGGNTIYF.

The chain uses TRBV12-3 or TRBV12-4 and TRBJ2-5, with D tentatively TRBD1 (6 bases). The V end was cut by 6 bases, the J end by 3 bases, with 8 bases between. The CDR3 consists of 12 residues. The chain's CDR3 is CASRRTEETQYF. Here the CDR3 DNA reads TGTGCCAGCAGAAGGACAGAAGAGACCCAGTACTTC.

The chain joins TRBV4-1 to TRBJ2-5; 10 nucleotides agree with TRBD2. Per germline, CDR1 MGHRA and CDR2 YSYEKL. This CDR3 is 17 amino acids long. Trimming cost V 2 bases and J 6 bases; bases outside gene matches: 12. DNA of the CDR3: TGCGCCAGCAGCCAATGGGGGCCGGGACTAGCGTCACAGACCCAGTACTTC. Its translation: CASSQWGPGLASQTQYF.

The chain links TRBV3-1 (or the pseudogene TRBV3-2) to TRBJ2-7; TRBD2 matches 7 bases. This CDR3 is built from 13 residues. Trimming at V came to 5 bases and at J to 3 bases, leaving 4 bases not matched to a gene. In germline, CDR1 is LGHDT, CDR2 YNNKEL (reference sequence). CDR3 coding DNA: TGTGCCAGCAGCAGCGGGGCATACTACGAGCAGTACTTC. Amino acids: CASSSGAYYEQYF.

This chain uses TRBV4-3 with TRBJ2-5; D not resolved. CDR3 length: 17 amino acids. Trimming took 0 bases from V and 2 from J, leaving 16 bases between them. The germline CDR1 and CDR2 sequences are LGHNA and YSLEER. The CDR3 nucleotides read TGCGCCAGCAGCCAAGACAGTTCGGGTTCGTCGCAAGAGACCCAGTACTTC. The encoded protein is CASSQDSSGSSQETQYF.

The CDR3 is CASSYWTQQETQYF. The CDR3 DNA reads TGTGCCAGCAGCTATTGGACACAGCAAGAGACCCAGTACTTC. This rearrangement joins TRBV7-2 to TRBJ2-5; D may be TRBD1 (5 bases). This CDR3 is 14 amino acids long. Trimming shortened V by 4 bases and J by 2 bases, and 11 bases separated the two germline ends. Looked up from germline, CDR1 is SGHTA and CDR2 is FQGNSA. Complete variable domain (other parts from reference TRBV7-2 and TRBJ2-5): GAGVSQSPSNKVTEKGKDVELRCDPISGHTALYWYRQSLGQGLEFLIYFQGNSAPDKSGLPSDRFSAERTGGSVSTLTIQRTQQEDSAVYLCASSYWTQQETQYFGPGTRLLVL.

This sequence joins TRBV28 and TRBJ1-2; 12 bases align to TRBD1. In germline, CDR1 is MDHEN, CDR2 SYDVKM. The CDR3 is 16 residues long. The ends lost 5 bases at V and 6 bases at J; junction bases unmatched: 10. In DNA, the CDR3 is TGTGCCAGCAGTCTCACCCCCGGGACAGGGGGCGATGGCTACACCTTC. Residues: CASSLTPGTGGDGYTF.

The chain uses TRBV19 and TRBJ2-7; possibly TRBD2 for D (6 bases). Trimming shortened V by 5 bases and J by 1 base, and 15 bases separated the two germline ends. The germline V gene encodes CDR1 LNHDA and CDR2 SQIVND (reference sequence). The CDR3 extends over 15 amino acids. This CDR3 reads CASSGRERGSYEQYF. CDR3 coding DNA: TGTGCCAGTAGTGGCCGGGAGAGGGGTTCCTACGAGCAGTACTTC.

Written as DNA, the CDR3 is TGTGCCAGCAGCCCTGGGACGGTGAACACTGAAGCTTTCTTT. It yields the protein CASSPGTVNTEAFF. The J gene is TRBJ1-1, the V gene TRBV7-9, with D possibly TRBD1 on 5 matching bases. Germline CDR1 reads SEHNR; CDR2 reads FQNEAQ (reference sequence). There are 14 residues in the CDR3. Trimming took off 5 bases at V and 0 bases at J, with 10 bases between the two ends.

V gene TRBV7-2 combines with J gene TRBJ2-5, with 9 bases lining up with TRBD1. The length of the CDR3 is 15 residues. V dropped 1 base and J dropped 0; count of bases not matched to a gene: 0. From germline, CDR1 is SGHTA and CDR2 FQGNSA. For the CDR3, the DNA is TGTGCCAGCAGCTTAGGGGACAGGGACCAAGAGACCCAGTACTTC. This sequence encodes CASSLGDRDQETQYF. Full variable domain (remainder filled in from reference TRBV7-2 and TRBJ2-5): GAGVSQSPSNKVTEKGKDVELRCDPISGHTALYWYRQSLGQGLEFLIYFQGNSAPDKSGLPSDRFSAERTGGSVSTLTIQRTQQEDSAVYLCASSLGDRDQETQYFGPGTRLLVL.

CDR3 bases: TGTGCCAGCAGCCCAAGAGGTGGGACAGGCGAGCACATTCAGTACTTC. Translation gives CASSPRGGTGEHIQYF. V usage is TRBV5-8 and J usage is TRBJ2-4, with 8 bases lining up with TRBD1. This CDR3 has 16 amino acids. The V segment lost 4 bases and the J segment 8 bases; nucleotides outside the gene matches: 14. From germline, CDR1 is SGHTS and CDR2 YDEGEE.

This chain connects TRBV3-1 (or the pseudogene TRBV3-2) to TRBJ2-2; no reliable D call. Trimming pared 1 base from V and 6 bases from J, leaving 3 bases between. Germline V gene lookup returns CDR1 LGHDT and CDR2 YNNKEL (reference sequence). The length of the CDR3 is 12 residues. The CDR3 spells CASSQGPGELFF. The CDR3 region has the DNA TGTGCCAGCAGCCAAGGTCCCGGGGAGCTGTTTTTT.

This clone appeared many times. The genes are TRBV7-2 and TRBJ1-4; D not certain. Trimming left V 5 bases short and J 4 bases short, with 8 bases between. CDR3 length: 13 residues. Germline values: CDR1 SGHTA, CDR2 FQGNSA. The CDR3 is CASSQENNEKLFF. The CDR3 DNA follows: TGTGCCAGCAGCCAGGAGAATAATGAAAAACTGTTTTTT.

This clone was picked up one time. This rearrangement joins TRBV27 to TRBJ2-4; a possible D gene is TRBD2 (5 bases). The CDR3 has 15 residues. Germline V lookup: CDR1 MNHEY, CDR2 SMNVEV (reference sequence). V lost 5 bases and J 0 bases, leaving 11 bases between the germline ends. The CDR3 DNA reads TGTGCCAGCAGTGAAACTAGAATAGCCAAAAACATTCAGTACTTC. Protein product: CASSETRIAKNIQYF.

This chain connects TRBV2 to TRBJ1-3; D is ambiguous. Trimming took off 3 bases at V and 0 bases at J, with 9 bases between the two ends. The CDR3 totals 15 residues. The germline V gene encodes CDR1 SNHLY and CDR2 FYNNEI. In nucleotides, the CDR3 is TGTGCCAGCAGTGAGCTGCGGAACTCTGGAAACACCATATATTTT. Residues: CASSELRNSGNTIYF.

This chain joins TRBV6-2 or TRBV6-3 and TRBJ2-2; TRBD2 agrees at 8 bases. The CDR3 has 15 residues. Trimming removed 5 bases from V and 7 bases from J; junction bases left unmatched: 9. Germline V gives CDR1 MNHEY, CDR2 SVGEGT. The CDR3 loop is CASSRGLVVGGELFF. In DNA, the CDR3 is TGTGCCAGCAGTCGGGGACTAGTAGTAGGCGGGGAGCTGTTTTTT.

This chain uses TRBV4-3 with TRBJ2-1; the D is unclear. Germline CDR1 and CDR2: LGHNA and YSLEER. This CDR3 is 11 amino acids long. Trimming took 9 bases from V and 5 from J, leaving 8 bases between them. The CDR3 nucleotides read TGCGCCAGGATCGGAGACAATGAGCAGTTCTTC. It yields the protein CARIGDNEQFF.

This clone was counted a single time. CDR3 sequence reads: CASSSGTGGEYNEQFF. The CDR3 coding sequence is TGTGCCAGCAGCTCGGGGACAGGGGGCGAATACAATGAGCAGTTCTTC. This sequence joins TRBV7-2 and TRBJ2-1, with TRBD1 identical over 12 bases. After removal of 4 bases from V and 4 bases from J, the junction contained 5 bases not matched to a gene. The germline gives CDR1 SGHTA, CDR2 FQGNSA. The CDR3 contains 16 residues. The whole variable domain, remainder taken from reference TRBV7-2 and TRBJ2-1, is GAGVSQSPSNKVTEKGKDVELRCDPISGHTALYWYRQSLGQGLEFLIYFQGNSAPDKSGLPSDRFSAERTGGSVSTLTIQRTQQEDSAVYLCASSSGTGGEYNEQFFGPGTRLTVL.

V usage is TRBV6-6 and J usage is TRBJ2-6, with 9 positions matching TRBD1. The CDR3 loop spans 17 amino acids. V dropped 5 bases and J dropped 4; count of bases not matched to a gene: 9. The germline CDR1 and CDR2 sequences are MNHNY and SVGAGI (reference sequence). As DNA, the CDR3 is TGTGCCAGCAGTCGAACCGGGACAGGGACCGGGGCCAACGTCCTGACTTTC. Amino acid sequence: CASSRTGTGTGANVLTF.

The gene calls are TRBV5-5 and TRBJ1-6; no clear D. Germline loops: CDR1 SGHKS, CDR2 YYEKEE (reference sequence). V was clipped by 4 bases and J by 5 bases, with 13 bases between them. The CDR3 covers 15 residues. DNA for the CDR3: TGTGCCAGCAGCCCGCAAGTCCAGGATAATTCACCCCTCCACTTT. It encodes CASSPQVQDNSPLHF.

The V call is TRBV7-2, the J call TRBJ2-7; the D gene is possibly TRBD2 (6 bases). With 3 bases removed from V and 3 bases from J, the gap between germline ends came to 12 bases. The CDR3 runs 14 residues. CDR1 is SGHTA, CDR2 FQGNSA, per germline. CDR3 bases: TGTGCCAGCAGCTTCGGGGCGGGGATCTACGAGCAGTACTTC. This translates into CASSFGAGIYEQYF.